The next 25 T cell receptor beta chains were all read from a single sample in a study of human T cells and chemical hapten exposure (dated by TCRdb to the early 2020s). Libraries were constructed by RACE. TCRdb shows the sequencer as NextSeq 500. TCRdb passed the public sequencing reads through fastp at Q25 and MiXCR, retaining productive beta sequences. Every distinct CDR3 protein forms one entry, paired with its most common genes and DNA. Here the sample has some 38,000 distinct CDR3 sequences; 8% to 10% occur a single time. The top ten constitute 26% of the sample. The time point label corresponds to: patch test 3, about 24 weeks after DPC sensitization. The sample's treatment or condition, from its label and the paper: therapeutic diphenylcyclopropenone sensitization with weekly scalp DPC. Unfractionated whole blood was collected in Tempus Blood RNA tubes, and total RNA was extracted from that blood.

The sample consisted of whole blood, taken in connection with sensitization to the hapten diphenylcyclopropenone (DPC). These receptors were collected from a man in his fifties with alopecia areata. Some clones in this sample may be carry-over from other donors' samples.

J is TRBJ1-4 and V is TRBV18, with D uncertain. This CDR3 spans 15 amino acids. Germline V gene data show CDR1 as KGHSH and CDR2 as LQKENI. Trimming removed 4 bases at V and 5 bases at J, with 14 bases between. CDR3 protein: CASSRLGGVNEKLFF. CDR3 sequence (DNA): TGTGCCAGCTCACGGCTGGGTGGAGTGAATGAAAAACTGTTTTTT.

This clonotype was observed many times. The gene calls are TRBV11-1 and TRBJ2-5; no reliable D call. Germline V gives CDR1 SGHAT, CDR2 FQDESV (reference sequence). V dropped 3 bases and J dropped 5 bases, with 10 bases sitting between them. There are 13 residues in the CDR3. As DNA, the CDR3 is TGTGCCAGCAGCTTCAACAGCGCGGAGACCCAGTACTTC. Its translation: CASSFNSAETQYF.

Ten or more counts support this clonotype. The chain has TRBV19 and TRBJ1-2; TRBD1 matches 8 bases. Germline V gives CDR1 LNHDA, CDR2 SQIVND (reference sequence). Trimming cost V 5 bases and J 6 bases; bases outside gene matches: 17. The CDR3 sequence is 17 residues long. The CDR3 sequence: CASSVGRDRRGVHGYTF. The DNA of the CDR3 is TGTGCCAGTAGTGTTGGCCGGGACAGGCGGGGAGTACATGGCTACACCTTC. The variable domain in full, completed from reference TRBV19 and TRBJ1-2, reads DGGITQSPKYLFRKEGQNVTLSCEQNLNHDAMYWYRQDPGQGLRLIYYSQIVNDFQKGDIAEGYSVSREKKESFPLTVTSAQKNPTAFYLCASSVGRDRRGVHGYTFGSGTRLTVV.

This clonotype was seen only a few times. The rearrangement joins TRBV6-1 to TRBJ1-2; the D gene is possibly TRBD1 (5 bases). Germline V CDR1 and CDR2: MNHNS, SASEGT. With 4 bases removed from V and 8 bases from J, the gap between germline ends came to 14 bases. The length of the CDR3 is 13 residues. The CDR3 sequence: CASSVDGTVGYTF. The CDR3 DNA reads TGTGCCAGCAGTGTCGACGGGACTGTGGGCTACACCTTC.

DNA of the CDR3: TGTGCCAGCAGCTCCCACTCGTCGGCTATTCTCACAGATACGCAGTATTTT. Its translation is CASSSHSSAILTDTQYF. The genes are TRBV9 and TRBJ2-3, with D unresolved. V was pared by 4 bases and J by 2 bases, with 20 bases between. CDR1 and CDR2 from the germline V gene are SGDLS and YYNGEE. The CDR3 loop spans 17 amino acids.

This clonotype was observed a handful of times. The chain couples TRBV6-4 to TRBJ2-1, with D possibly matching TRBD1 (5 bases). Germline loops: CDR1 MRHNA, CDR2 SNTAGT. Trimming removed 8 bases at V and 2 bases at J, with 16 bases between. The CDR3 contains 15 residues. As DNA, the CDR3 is TGTGCCAGCGGAATAGACAGTGGGACCTACAATGAGCAGTTCTTC. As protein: CASGIDSGTYNEQFF.

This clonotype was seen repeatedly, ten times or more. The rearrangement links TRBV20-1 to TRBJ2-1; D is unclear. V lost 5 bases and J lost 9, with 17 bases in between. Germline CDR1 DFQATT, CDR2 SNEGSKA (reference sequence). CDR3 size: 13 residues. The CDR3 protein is CSAPRSLGGEQFF. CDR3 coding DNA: TGCAGTGCTCCTCGAAGCTTGGGTGGTGAGCAGTTCTTC.

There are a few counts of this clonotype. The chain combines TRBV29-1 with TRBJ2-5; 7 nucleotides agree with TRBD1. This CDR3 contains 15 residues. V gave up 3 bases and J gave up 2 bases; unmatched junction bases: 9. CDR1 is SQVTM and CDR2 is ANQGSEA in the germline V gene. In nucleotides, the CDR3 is TGCAGCGTTGACGCTCCGGGACAGATACAAGAGACCCAGTACTTC. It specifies CSVDAPGQIQETQYF.

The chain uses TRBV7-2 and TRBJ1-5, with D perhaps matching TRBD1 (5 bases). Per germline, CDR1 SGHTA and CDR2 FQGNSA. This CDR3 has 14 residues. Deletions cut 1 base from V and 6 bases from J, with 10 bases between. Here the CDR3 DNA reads TGTGCCAGCAGCTTAGGGGGCGTTACTCAGCCCCAGCATTTT. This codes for CASSLGGVTQPQHF.

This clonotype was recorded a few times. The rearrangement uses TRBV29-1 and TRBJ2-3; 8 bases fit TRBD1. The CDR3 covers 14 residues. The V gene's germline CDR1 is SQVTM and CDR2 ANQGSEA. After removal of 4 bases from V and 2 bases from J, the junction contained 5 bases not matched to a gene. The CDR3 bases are TGCAGCGTTGGAGGCAGGGGGCTCACAGATACGCAGTATTTT. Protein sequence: CSVGGRGLTDTQYF.

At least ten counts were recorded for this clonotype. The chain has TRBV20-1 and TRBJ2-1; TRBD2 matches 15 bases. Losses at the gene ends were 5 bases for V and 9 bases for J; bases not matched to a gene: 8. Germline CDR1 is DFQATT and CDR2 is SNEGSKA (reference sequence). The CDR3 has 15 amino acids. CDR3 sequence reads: CSALRGLAGGGEQFF. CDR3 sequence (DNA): TGCAGTGCTCTAAGGGGACTAGCGGGAGGTGGTGAGCAGTTCTTC.

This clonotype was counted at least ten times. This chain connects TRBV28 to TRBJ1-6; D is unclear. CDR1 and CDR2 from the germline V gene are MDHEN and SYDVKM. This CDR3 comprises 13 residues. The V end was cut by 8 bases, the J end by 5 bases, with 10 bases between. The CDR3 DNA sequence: TGTGCCAGCTCCCGGGAGAATAATTCACCCCTCCACTTT. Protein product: CASSRENNSPLHF.

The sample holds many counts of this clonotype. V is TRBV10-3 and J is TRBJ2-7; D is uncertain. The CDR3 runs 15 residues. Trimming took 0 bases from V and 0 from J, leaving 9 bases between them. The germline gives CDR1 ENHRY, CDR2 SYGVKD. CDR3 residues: CAISESGISSYEQYF. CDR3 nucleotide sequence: TGTGCCATCAGTGAGTCTGGCATTAGCTCCTACGAGCAGTACTTC.

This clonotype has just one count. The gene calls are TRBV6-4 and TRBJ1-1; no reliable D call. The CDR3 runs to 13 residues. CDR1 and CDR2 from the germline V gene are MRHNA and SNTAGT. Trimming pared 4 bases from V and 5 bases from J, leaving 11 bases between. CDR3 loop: CASSGREGTEAFF. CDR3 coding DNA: TGTGCCAGCAGTGGCCGAGAAGGGACTGAAGCTTTCTTT.

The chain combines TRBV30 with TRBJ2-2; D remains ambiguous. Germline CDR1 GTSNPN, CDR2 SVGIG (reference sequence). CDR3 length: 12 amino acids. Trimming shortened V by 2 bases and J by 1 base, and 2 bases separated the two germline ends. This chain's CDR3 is CAWSRNTGELFF. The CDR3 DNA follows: TGTGCCTGGAGTAGGAACACCGGGGAGCTGTTTTTT.

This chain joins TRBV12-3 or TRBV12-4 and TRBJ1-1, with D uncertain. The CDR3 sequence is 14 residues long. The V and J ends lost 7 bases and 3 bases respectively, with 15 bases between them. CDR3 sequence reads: CASTTPGADTEAFF. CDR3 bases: TGTGCCAGCACCACGCCGGGAGCGGACACTGAAGCTTTCTTT.

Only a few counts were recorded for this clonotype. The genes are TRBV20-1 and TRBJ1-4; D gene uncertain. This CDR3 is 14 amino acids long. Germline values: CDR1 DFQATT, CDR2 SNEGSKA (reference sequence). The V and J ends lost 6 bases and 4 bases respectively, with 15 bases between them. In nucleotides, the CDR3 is TGCAGTGCGCGAAAAGGGTCGGGTAATGAAAAACTGTTTTTT. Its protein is CSARKGSGNEKLFF.

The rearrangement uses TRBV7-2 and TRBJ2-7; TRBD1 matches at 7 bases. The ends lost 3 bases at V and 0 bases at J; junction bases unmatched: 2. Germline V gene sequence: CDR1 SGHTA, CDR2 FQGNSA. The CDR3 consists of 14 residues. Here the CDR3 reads CASSFGTASYEQYF. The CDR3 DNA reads TGTGCCAGCAGCTTCGGGACAGCCTCCTACGAGCAGTACTTC.

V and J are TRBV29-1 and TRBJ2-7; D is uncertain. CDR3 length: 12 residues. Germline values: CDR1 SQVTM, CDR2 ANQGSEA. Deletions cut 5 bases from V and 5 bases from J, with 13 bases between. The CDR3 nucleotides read TGCAGCGTTTCTCCGGAAGGCAACGAGCAGTACTTC. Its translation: CSVSPEGNEQYF.

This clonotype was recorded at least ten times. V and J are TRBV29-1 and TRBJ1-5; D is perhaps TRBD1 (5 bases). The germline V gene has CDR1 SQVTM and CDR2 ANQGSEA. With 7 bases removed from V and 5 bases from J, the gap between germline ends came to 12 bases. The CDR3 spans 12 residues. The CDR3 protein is CSAGARDQPQHF. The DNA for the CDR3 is TGCAGCGCCGGTGCCAGGGATCAGCCCCAGCATTTT.

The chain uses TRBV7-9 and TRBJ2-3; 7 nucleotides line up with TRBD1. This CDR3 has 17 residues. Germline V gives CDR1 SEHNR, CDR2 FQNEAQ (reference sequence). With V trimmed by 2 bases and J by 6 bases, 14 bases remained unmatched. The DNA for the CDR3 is TGTGCCAGCAGCTTACCTTCCGGGACAGACCTCACCGATACGCAGTATTTT. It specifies CASSLPSGTDLTDTQYF.

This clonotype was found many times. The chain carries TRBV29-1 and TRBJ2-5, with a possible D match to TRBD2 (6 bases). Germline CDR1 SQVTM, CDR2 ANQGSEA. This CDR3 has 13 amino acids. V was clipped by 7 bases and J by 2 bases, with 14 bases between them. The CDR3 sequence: CSADPGRQETQYF. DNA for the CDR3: TGCAGCGCCGACCCCGGGAGACAAGAGACCCAGTACTTC. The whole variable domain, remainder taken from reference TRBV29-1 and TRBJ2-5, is SAVISQKPSRDICQRGTSLTIQCQVDSQVTMMFWYRQQPGQSLTLIATANQGSEATYESGFVIDKFPISRPNLTFSTLTVSNMSPEDSSIYLCSADPGRQETQYFGPGTRLLVL.

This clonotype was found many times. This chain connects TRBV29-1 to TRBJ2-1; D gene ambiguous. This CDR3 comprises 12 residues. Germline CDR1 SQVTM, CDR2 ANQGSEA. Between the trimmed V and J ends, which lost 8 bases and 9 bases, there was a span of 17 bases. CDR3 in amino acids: CSKSLSASEQFF. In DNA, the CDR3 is TGCAGCAAATCTCTCTCCGCCAGTGAGCAGTTCTTC.

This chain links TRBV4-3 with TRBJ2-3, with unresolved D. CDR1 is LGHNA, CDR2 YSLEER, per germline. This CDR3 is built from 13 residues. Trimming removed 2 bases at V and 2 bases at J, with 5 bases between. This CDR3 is CASSQTLTDTQYF. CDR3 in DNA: TGCGCCAGCAGCCAAACCCTCACAGATACGCAGTATTTT.

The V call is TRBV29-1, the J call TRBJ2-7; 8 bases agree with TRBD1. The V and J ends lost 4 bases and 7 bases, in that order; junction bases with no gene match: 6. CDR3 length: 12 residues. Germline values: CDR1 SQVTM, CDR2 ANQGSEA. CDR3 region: CSVASTGAEQYF. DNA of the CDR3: TGCAGCGTTGCGTCGACAGGGGCGGAGCAGTACTTC.